This record concerns one T cell receptor (beta chain) sequence. Profiled with immunoSEQ multiplex PCR; TCRdb holds only in-frame clones, not every one. The profile shows hundreds of thousands of clones, about 92% of them singletons. Only CD45RO-negative cells positively selected for CCR7 counted as naive CD8 cells, so terminally differentiated effector memory CD45RA+ cells were excluded. Free of recent acute infections or vaccinations, the donors were healthy HIV-negative adults. The CDR3 is 15 amino acids. Germline V lookup: CDR1 SGHDN, CDR2 FVKESK. Trimming shortened V by 1 base and J by 6 bases, and 13 bases separated the two germline ends. The data stem from a study of shared clonotypes between healthy human individuals.

The source of this sequence is a man aged 25-40 years in good health. The chain uses TRBV14 and TRBJ2-1; D uncertain. The sequenced sample was naive CD8+ T cells sorted from blood. The DNA of the CDR3 is TGTGCCAGCAGCCAAGGGATTAGTTGGTTCAATGAGCAGTTCTTC. Protein: CASSQGISWFNEQFF. The whole variable domain, remainder taken from reference TRBV14 and TRBJ2-1, is EAGVTQFPSHSVIEKGQTVTLRCDPISGHDNLYWYRRVMGKEIKFLLHFVKESKQDESGMPNNRFLAERTGGTYSTLKVQPAELEDSGVYFCASSQGISWFNEQFFGPGTRLTVL.